The 23 T cell receptor beta chains below were found in one sample sequenced in a study of T cell responses to AZD1222 COVID-19 vaccine. Produced via immunoSEQ multiplex PCR; TCRdb's table is partial and in-frame only. The sample has 150,000 to 200,000 clones, 80% to 90% seen once. The material was peripheral blood, obtained 28 days after the second AZD1222 dose. The receptors stem from an adult who received the AZD1222 COVID-19 vaccine.

In nucleotides, the CDR3 is TGTGCCAGCACCTATACTAGCGGGGGTCGAGTAGATACGCAGTATTTT. It codes for CASTYTSGGRVDTQYF. The chain carries TRBV5-6 and TRBJ2-3; 11 nucleotides match TRBD2. Germline V gene lookup returns CDR1 SGHDT and CDR2 YYEEEE. The CDR3 is 16 amino acids. V was pared by 6 bases and J by 5 bases, with 11 bases of the junction left unmatched.

This clone was recorded once. The gene calls are TRBV7-2 and TRBJ2-7; D gene uncertain. Trimming took off 2 bases at V and 3 bases at J, with 8 bases between the two ends. Germline CDR1 is SGHTA and CDR2 is FQGNSA. CDR3 length: 13 amino acids. CDR3 protein: CASSLRENYEQYF. DNA of the CDR3: TGTGCCAGCAGCTTAAGGGAAAACTACGAGCAGTACTTC.

V usage is TRBV6-5 and J usage is TRBJ1-5; D remains ambiguous. The CDR3 runs 13 residues. Trimming removed 2 bases from V and 6 bases from J, with 8 bases in between. Germline values: CDR1 MNHEY, CDR2 SVGAGI. The CDR3: CASSYGSAQPQHF. For the CDR3, the DNA is TGTGCCAGCAGTTACGGTTCAGCTCAGCCCCAGCATTTT.

This sequence joins TRBV12-5 and TRBJ2-2; D is tentatively TRBD1 or TRBD2 (5 bases each). V lost 5 bases to trimming and J lost 8 bases, with 15 bases between them. CDR1 LGHNT and CDR2 FRNRAP come from the germline V gene. CDR3 length: 14 amino acids. The CDR3 reads CASGLTRGRGELFF. The CDR3 DNA is TGTGCTAGTGGTCTCACGAGGGGCAGGGGGGAGCTGTTTTTT. Full variable domain (outside the CDR3, taken from reference TRBV12-5 and TRBJ2-2): DARVTQTPRHKVTEMGQEVTMRCQPILGHNTVFWYRQTMMQGLELLAYFRNRAPLDDSGMPKDRFSAEMPDATLATLKIQPSEPRDSAVYFCASGLTRGRGELFFGEGSRLTVL.

The chain employs TRBV10-3 and TRBJ2-1; maybe TRBD1 (6 bases). Deletions cut 3 bases from V and 4 bases from J, with 10 bases between. CDR1 ENHRY and CDR2 SYGVKD come from the germline V gene. The CDR3 is 14 amino acids. CDR3 sequence (DNA): TGTGCCATCAGTGAAGACAGGACGTACAATGAGCAGTTCTTC. This translates into CAISEDRTYNEQFF.

This chain uses TRBV6-2 or TRBV6-3 with TRBJ1-1; TRBD1 is a possible D gene (6 bases). V dropped 5 bases and J dropped 7 bases, with 14 bases sitting between them. The CDR3 contains 13 residues. Germline assignment: CDR1 MNHEY and CDR2 SVGEGT. The CDR3 DNA reads TGTGCCAGCAGTCGACAGGAGGGCGGTGAAGCTTTCTTT. Protein product: CASSRQEGGEAFF.

The rearrangement links TRBV6-1 to TRBJ2-5, with no clear D. Germline V gives CDR1 MNHNS, CDR2 SASEGT. The CDR3 spans 13 residues. The V and J ends lost 1 base and 1 base respectively, with 4 bases between them. The DNA for the CDR3 is TGTGCCAGCAGTGAAGTAGGCCAAGAGACCCAGTACTTC. Protein: CASSEVGQETQYF.

V usage is TRBV19 and J usage is TRBJ1-5; maybe TRBD1 (6 bases). The V and J ends lost 6 bases and 6 bases respectively, with 21 bases between them. The germline gives CDR1 LNHDA, CDR2 SQIVND (reference sequence). The CDR3 spans 16 residues. The CDR3 DNA follows: TGTGCCAGTAGCTCTGTAGAGGGGAGAGGGGGTCAGCCCCAGCATTTT. Its translation: CASSSVEGRGGQPQHF.

This sequence joins TRBV28 and TRBJ2-5, with D unclear. Germline CDR1 is MDHEN and CDR2 is SYDVKM. Deletions cut 3 bases from V and 4 bases from J, with 18 bases between. The CDR3 consists of 16 residues. CDR3 protein: CASSFLDPREAETQYF. The CDR3 DNA reads as TGTGCCAGCAGTTTTTTGGACCCGCGAGAGGCAGAGACCCAGTACTTC.

The chain recombines TRBV3-1 (or the pseudogene TRBV3-2) with TRBJ1-4; D gene unclear. Germline CDR1 LGHDT, CDR2 YNNKEL (reference sequence). Trimming removed 3 bases at V and 2 bases at J, with 13 bases between. There are 16 residues in the CDR3. The CDR3 DNA sequence: TGTGCCAGCAGCCAGATGGGGAATCCCACTAATGAAAAACTGTTTTTT. It specifies CASSQMGNPTNEKLFF.

The genes are TRBV7-3 and TRBJ2-6; D is possibly TRBD1 (6 bases). The V end was cut by 5 bases, the J end by 0 bases, with 11 bases between. Germline V CDR1 and CDR2: SGHTA, FQGTGA. The CDR3 loop spans 16 amino acids. The CDR3 sequence is CASSQNRASGANVLTF. DNA for the CDR3: TGTGCCAGCAGCCAAAACAGGGCCTCTGGGGCCAACGTCCTGACTTTC.

The V and J genes are TRBV18 and TRBJ1-2; no clear D. Per germline, CDR1 KGHSH and CDR2 LQKENI. The CDR3 consists of 16 residues. V lost 2 bases and J 2 bases, leaving 15 bases between the germline ends. CDR3 in amino acids: CASSPSSGRLNYGYTF. Written as DNA, the CDR3 is TGTGCCAGCTCACCATCGAGCGGCCGACTCAACTATGGCTACACCTTC.

This clone was seen a handful of times. This chain connects TRBV14 to TRBJ2-7, with 7 bases aligning to TRBD1. The germline V gene encodes CDR1 SGHDN and CDR2 FVKESK. This CDR3 has 15 residues. With V trimmed by 1 base and J by 4 bases, 7 bases remained unmatched. The CDR3 loop is CASSQGRDRRYEQYF. DNA for the CDR3: TGTGCCAGCAGCCAAGGAAGGGACAGAAGGTACGAGCAGTACTTC.

The V call is TRBV30, the J call TRBJ2-3, with 8 bases identical to TRBD1. The germline CDR1 and CDR2 sequences are GTSNPN and SVGIG (reference sequence). The CDR3 covers 14 residues. Unmatched junction bases numbered 7, after V lost 2 bases and J lost 6 bases. DNA of the CDR3: TGTGCCTGGAGTTCAGGGGGCGGCTCGGATACGCAGTATTTT. Encoded protein: CAWSSGGGSDTQYF. The variable domain in full, completed from reference TRBV30 and TRBJ2-3, reads SQTIHQWPATLVQPVGSPLSLECTVEGTSNPNLYWYRQAAGRGLQLLFYSVGIGQISSEVPQNLSASRPQDRQFILSSKKLLLSDSGFYLCAWSSGGGSDTQYFGPGTRLTVL.

The rearrangement links TRBV19 to TRBJ1-2; D remains ambiguous. CDR3 length equals 14 residues. V lost 3 bases and J lost 7, with 15 bases in between. Germline V gene data show CDR1 as LNHDA and CDR2 as SQIVND (reference sequence). CDR3: CASSIGRGISGYTF. The CDR3 DNA reads TGTGCCAGTAGTATTGGTCGAGGGATAAGTGGCTACACCTTC.

As to this clone: This sample includes further DNA sequences coding for the same CDR3. V is TRBV5-1 and J is TRBJ2-6; either TRBD1 or TRBD2 may supply D (6 bases each). The ends were cut back, 2 bases at V and 0 bases at J, with 9 bases in the middle. Germline V gives CDR1 SGHRS, CDR2 YFSETQ. CDR3 size: 16 residues. This CDR3 reads CASSLGGGSGANVLTF. CDR3 coding DNA: TGCGCCAGCAGCTTAGGGGGAGGCTCTGGGGCCAACGTCCTGACTTTC.

The gene calls are TRBV3-1 (or the pseudogene TRBV3-2) and TRBJ2-4; D remains ambiguous. V lost 3 bases, J lost 13 bases, and 16 bases lay in between. Germline V gene lookup returns CDR1 LGHDT and CDR2 YNNKEL (reference sequence). This CDR3 contains 13 residues. The CDR3 DNA sequence: TGTGCCAGCAGCCAGATGGACCGCCTGGGCCAGTACTTC. Its protein product is CASSQMDRLGQYF.

The chain couples TRBV4-2 to TRBJ1-5; TRBD1 might be the D (6 bases). V was pared by 0 bases and J by 9 bases, with 9 bases between. The CDR3 covers 13 residues. Germline values: CDR1 LGHNA, CDR2 YNFKEQ. CDR3 DNA sequence: TGTGCCAGCAGCCAAGAGACAGGCAGGCCCCAGCATTTT. Translating it yields CASSQETGRPQHF.

The CDR3 loop reads CASSYDGLAGVSNEQFF. The CDR3 bases are TGTGCCAGCAGTTACGATGGACTAGCGGGGGTCTCCAATGAGCAGTTCTTC. The genes are TRBV6-2 or TRBV6-3 and TRBJ2-1, with 13 bases aligning to TRBD2. J lost 6 bases, V lost 2 bases, and 7 bases had no gene match. Germline V CDR1 and CDR2: MNHEY, SVGEGT. The length of the CDR3 is 17 residues.

The J gene is TRBJ2-6, the V gene TRBV5-8, with D unclear. V was pared by 1 base and J by 0 bases, with 5 bases between. There are 15 residues in the CDR3. The germline gives CDR1 SGHTS, CDR2 YDEGEE. For the CDR3, the DNA is TGTGCCAGCAGCTTGTTCTTCTCTGGGGCCAACGTCCTGACTTTC. It specifies CASSLFFSGANVLTF.

The CDR3 region is CARSCERGAYNEQFF. CDR3 DNA sequence: TGTGCCAGAAGCTGCGAGCGGGGGGCCTACAATGAGCAGTTCTTC. The chain uses TRBV5-3 and TRBJ2-1, with TRBD2 matching over 9 bases. TRBV5-3 is classed as an ORF, of uncertain function. The CDR3 has 15 residues. The V segment lost 3 bases and the J segment 2 bases; nucleotides outside the gene matches: 3.

This rearrangement joins TRBV12-3 or TRBV12-4 to TRBJ2-3; the D is unclear. This CDR3 is 13 amino acids long. Trimming took 4 bases from V and 4 from J, leaving 9 bases between them. CDR3 coding DNA: TGTGCCAGCAGTTCACCGAAGGCAGATACGCAGTATTTT. It yields the protein CASSSPKADTQYF.

The chain employs TRBV2 and TRBJ1-5; TRBD1 agrees at 11 bases. The V gene end was trimmed by 8 bases and the J gene end by 4 bases; junction bases not matched to a gene: 10. This CDR3 region has 16 residues. Germline V gene lookup returns CDR1 SNHLY and CDR2 FYNNEI. The CDR3 loop is CASQGQGVFGNQPQHF. The CDR3 DNA sequence: TGTGCCAGCCAGGGACAGGGGGTATTTGGTAATCAGCCCCAGCATTTT.